This TCR beta chain came from a study of blood T cell repertoires in COVID-19. Looking at the study overall: Samples taken during acute and convalescent COVID-19 were collected in the United States, Italy and Spain. Nucleic acid was either cDNA or gDNA, and it came from T cells, B-cell-depleted T cells, or PBMCs.

V was clipped by 2 bases and J by 5 bases; unmatched bases: 12. Per germline, CDR1 SGHTA and CDR2 FQGNSA. The length of the CDR3 is 17 residues. Per the authors' pipeline: Amplification from reference gene primers served as the basis for estimated nucleated cell counts. TCRdb's copy holds only in-frame clones and misses some; the assay was immunoSEQ multiplex PCR. The D gene and trimming were derived from the DNA, and the V and J assignments and clone size from that table. Here the sample spans approximately 65,000 clones, around three quarters being singletons. The source material was peripheral blood. The V call is TRBV7-2, the J call TRBJ2-5; 9 bases match TRBD1. The clonotype was recovered from a human donor in a cohort sampled during active COVID-19. The CDR3 sequence: CASSLSTGGPARETQYF. For the CDR3, the DNA is TGTGCCAGCAGCTTATCCACAGGGGGCCCTGCCCGGGAGACCCAGTACTTC.